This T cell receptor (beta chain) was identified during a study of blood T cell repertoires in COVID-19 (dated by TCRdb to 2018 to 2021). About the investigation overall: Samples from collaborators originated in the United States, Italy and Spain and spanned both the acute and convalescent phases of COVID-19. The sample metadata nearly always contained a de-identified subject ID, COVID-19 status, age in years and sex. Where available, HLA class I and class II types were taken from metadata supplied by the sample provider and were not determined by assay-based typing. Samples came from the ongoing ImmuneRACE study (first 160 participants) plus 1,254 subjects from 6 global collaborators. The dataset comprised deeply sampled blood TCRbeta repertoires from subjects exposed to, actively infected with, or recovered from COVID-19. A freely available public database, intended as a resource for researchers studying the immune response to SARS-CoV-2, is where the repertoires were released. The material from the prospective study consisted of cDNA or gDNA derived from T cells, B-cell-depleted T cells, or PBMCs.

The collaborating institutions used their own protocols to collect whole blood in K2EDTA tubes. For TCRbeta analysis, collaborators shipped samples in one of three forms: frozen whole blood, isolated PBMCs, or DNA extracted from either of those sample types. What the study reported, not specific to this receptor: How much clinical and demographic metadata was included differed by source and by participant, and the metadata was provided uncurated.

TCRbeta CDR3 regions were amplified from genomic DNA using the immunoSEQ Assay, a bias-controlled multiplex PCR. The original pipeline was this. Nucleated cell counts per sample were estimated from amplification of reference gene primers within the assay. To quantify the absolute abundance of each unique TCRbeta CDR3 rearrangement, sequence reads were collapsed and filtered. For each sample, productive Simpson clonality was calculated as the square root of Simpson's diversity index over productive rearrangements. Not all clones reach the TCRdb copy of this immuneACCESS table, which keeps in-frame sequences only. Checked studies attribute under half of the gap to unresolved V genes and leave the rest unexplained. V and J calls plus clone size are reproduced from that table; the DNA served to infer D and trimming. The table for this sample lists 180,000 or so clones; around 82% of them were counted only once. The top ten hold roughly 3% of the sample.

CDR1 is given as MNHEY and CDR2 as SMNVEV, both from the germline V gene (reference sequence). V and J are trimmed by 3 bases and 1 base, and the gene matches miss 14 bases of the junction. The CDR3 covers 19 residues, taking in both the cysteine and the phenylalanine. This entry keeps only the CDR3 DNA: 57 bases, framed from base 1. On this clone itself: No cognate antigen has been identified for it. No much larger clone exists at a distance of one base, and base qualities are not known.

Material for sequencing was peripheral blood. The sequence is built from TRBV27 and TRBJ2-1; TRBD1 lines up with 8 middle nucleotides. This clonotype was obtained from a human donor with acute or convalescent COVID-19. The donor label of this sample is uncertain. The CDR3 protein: CASSFRQGASELSYNEQFF. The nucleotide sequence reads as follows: TGTGCCAGCAGTTTTAGGCAGGGGGCCTCCGAATTATCCTACAATGAGCAGTTCTTC.